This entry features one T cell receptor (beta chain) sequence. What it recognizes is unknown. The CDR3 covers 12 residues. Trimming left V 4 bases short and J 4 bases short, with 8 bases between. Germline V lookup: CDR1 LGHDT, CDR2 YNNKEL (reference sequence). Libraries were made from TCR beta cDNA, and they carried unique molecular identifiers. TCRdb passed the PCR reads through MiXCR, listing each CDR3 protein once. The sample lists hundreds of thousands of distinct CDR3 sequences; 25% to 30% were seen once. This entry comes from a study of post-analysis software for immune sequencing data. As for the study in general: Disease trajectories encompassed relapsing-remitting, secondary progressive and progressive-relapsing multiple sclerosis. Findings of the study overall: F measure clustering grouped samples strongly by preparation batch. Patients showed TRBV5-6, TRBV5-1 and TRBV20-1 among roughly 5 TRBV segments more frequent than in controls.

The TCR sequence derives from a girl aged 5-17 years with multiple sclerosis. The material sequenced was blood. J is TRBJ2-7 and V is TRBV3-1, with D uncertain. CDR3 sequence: CASSLRRYEQYF. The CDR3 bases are TGTGCCAGCAGCCTACGACGTTACGAGCAGTACTTC.